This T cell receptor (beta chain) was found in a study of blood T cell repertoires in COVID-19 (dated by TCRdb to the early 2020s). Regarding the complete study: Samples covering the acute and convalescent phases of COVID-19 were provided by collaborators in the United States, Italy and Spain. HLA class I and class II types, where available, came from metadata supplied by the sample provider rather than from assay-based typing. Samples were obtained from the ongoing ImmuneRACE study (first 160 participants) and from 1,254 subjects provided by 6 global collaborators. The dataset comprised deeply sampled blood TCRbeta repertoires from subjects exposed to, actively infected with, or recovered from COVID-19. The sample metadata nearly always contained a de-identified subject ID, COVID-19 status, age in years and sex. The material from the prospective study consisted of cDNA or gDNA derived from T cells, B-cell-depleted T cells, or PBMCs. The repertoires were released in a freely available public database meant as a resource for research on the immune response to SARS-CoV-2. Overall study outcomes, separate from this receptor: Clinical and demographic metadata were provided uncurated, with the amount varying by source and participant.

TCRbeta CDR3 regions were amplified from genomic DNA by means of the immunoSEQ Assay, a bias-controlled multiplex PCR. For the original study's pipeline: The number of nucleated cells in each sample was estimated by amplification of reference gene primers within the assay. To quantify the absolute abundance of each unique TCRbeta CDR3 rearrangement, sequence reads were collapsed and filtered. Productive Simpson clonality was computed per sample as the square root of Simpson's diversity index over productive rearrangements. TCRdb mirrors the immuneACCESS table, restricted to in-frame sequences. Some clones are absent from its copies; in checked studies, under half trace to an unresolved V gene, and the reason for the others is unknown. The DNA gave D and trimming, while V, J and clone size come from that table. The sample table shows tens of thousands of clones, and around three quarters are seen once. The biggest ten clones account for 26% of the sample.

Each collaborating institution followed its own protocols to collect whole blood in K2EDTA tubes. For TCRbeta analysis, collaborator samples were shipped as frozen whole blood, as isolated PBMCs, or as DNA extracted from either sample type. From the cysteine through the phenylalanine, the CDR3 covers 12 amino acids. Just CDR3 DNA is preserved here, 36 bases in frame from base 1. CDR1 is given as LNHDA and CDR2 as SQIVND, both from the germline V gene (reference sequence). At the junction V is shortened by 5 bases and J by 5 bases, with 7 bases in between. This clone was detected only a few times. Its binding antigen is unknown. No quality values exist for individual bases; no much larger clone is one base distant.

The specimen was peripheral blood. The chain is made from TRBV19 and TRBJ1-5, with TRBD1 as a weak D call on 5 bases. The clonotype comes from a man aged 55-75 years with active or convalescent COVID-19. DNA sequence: TGTGCCAGTAGTGACAGTTATCAGCCCCAGCATTTT. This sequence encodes CASSDSYQPQHF.